A selection of T cell receptor beta chains follows, all from one sample in a study of shared clonotypes between healthy human individuals. The data were produced by immunoSEQ multiplex PCR, yet TCRdb's version contains in-frame clones alone and is incomplete. Found here are more than 900,000 clones, more than 75% of them singletons; the top ten hold roughly 0.65%. Sample: memory CD4+ T cells from PBMCs. Receptors were obtained from a man younger than 30 in good health. Some clones in this sample may be carry-over from other donors' samples. CDR3s leave out the opening cysteine and the closing phenylalanine or tryptophan.

J | V | CDR3
TRBJ1-1 | TRBV28 | ASNYLMNTEAF
TRBJ2-6 | TRBV5-6 | ASSLGTGAGANVLT
TRBJ1-1 | TRBV10-1 | ASREGPNTEAF
TRBJ2-1 | TRBV7-6 | ASSLAITSGRATYNEQF
TRBJ2-5 | TRBV11-3 | ASSLGLWGQQETQY
TRBJ1-1 | TRBV18 | ASSGQGLGTEAF
TRBJ2-2 | TRBV18 | ASSPLITLRTGELF
TRBJ1-3 | TRBV5-1 | ASSSAGASGNTIY
TRBJ1-2 | TRBV28 | ASSLGQGETNYGYT
TRBJ1-2 | TRBV29-1 | SVEEGGGYT
TRBJ2-7 | TRBV7-9 | ASSFSRSSYEQY
TRBJ1-1 | TRBV30 | AWKFSLTTEAF
TRBJ1-1 | TRBV5-1 | ASSLAPQGMNTEAF
TRBJ1-1 | TRBV7-2 | ASSTRANTEAF
TRBJ2-1 | TRBV4-1 | ASSQPPPVVKV
TRBJ2-3 | TRBV28 | ASSFPRSADTQY
TRBJ2-1 | TRBV18 | ASSPEGQAANEQF
TRBJ2-2 | TRBV9 | ASSVYDGRNTGELF